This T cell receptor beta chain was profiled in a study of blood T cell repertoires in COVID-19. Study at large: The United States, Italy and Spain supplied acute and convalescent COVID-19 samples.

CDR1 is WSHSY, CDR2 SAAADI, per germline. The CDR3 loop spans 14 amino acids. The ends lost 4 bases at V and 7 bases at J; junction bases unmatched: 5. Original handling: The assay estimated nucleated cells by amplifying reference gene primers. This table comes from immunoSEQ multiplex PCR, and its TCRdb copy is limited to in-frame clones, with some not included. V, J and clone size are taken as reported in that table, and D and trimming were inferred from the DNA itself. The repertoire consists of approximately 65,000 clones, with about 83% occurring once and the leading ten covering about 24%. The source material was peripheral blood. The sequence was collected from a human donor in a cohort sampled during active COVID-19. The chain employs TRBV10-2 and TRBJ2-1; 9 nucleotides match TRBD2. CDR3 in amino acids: CASSVTSGRNEQFF. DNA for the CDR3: TGCGCCAGCAGTGTAACTAGCGGGCGGAATGAGCAGTTCTTC.